Listed here are 26 T cell receptor beta chains from one sample, sequenced in a study of Ad26.COV2.S vaccination and SARS-CoV-2 variants. Here immunoSEQ multiplex PCR was the method, and the copy in TCRdb shows in-frame clones only, minus some. The sample lists 320,000 or so clones; 75% to 90% were seen once. Treatment meaning: about 20 received Ad26.COV2.S at low or high dose, single or two shots; several received placebo; per-sample allocation not given. The study sampled participants on day 63 after the first vaccine or placebo injection. Specimen: peripheral blood, collected in a trial of Ad26.COV2.S vaccine versus placebo. These TCRs come from a person aged 18-65 years who received the Ad26.COV2.S COVID-19 vaccine or a placebo.

The chain links TRBV9 to TRBJ2-3; unclear D gene. Looked up from germline, CDR1 is SGDLS and CDR2 is YYNGEE. This CDR3 contains 13 residues. V lost 5 bases and J lost 2, with 9 bases in between. The CDR3 DNA follows: TGTGCCAGCAGAGAGACATCCACAGATACGCAGTATTTT. Its protein is CASRETSTDTQYF.

The rearrangement links TRBV20-1 to TRBJ1-1, with D unclear. Germline CDR1 is DFQATT and CDR2 is SNEGSKA (reference sequence). This CDR3 contains 11 residues. Trimming removed 6 bases from V and 6 bases from J, with 11 bases in between. CDR3 DNA: TGCAGTGCCGCCCCAGTTTCTGAAGCTTTCTTT. It is translated as CSAAPVSEAFF.

This chain uses TRBV12-3 or TRBV12-4 with TRBJ2-7, with unresolved D. V gave up 3 bases and J gave up 2 bases, with 8 bases separating them. The CDR3 runs 13 residues. CDR3: CASSFAATYEQYF. Written as DNA, the CDR3 is TGTGCCAGCAGTTTCGCGGCAACCTACGAGCAGTACTTC.

This chain connects TRBV7-3 to TRBJ2-2, with 8 bases fitting TRBD1. Germline V gene lookup returns CDR1 SGHTA and CDR2 FQGTGA. The length of the CDR3 is 17 residues. V lost 5 bases and J lost 1; bases outside the gene matches: 9. CDR3 protein: CASSPRPGTGNTGELFF. The CDR3 region has the DNA TGTGCCAGCAGCCCCCGCCCAGGGACAGGGAACACCGGGGAGCTGTTTTTT.

This chain joins TRBV3-1 (or the pseudogene TRBV3-2) and TRBJ1-2, with D possibly being TRBD1 (5 bases). Deletions cut 5 bases from V and 4 bases from J, with 17 bases between. Germline CDR1 and CDR2: LGHDT and YNNKEL (reference sequence). This CDR3 region has 15 residues. This chain's CDR3 is CASSSSHGGFYGYTF. The CDR3 coding sequence is TGTGCCAGCAGCTCCTCCCACGGGGGATTCTATGGCTACACCTTC.

The CDR3 spells CASSLRQAYEQYF. Written as DNA, the CDR3 is TGCGCCAGCAGCCTGCGACAGGCCTACGAGCAGTACTTC. The chain uses TRBV4-1 and TRBJ2-7; tentatively, D is TRBD1 (6 bases). This CDR3 region has 13 residues. The V and J ends lost 4 bases and 2 bases respectively, with 9 bases between them. CDR1 is MGHRA, CDR2 YSYEKL, per germline.

The V call is TRBV29-1, the J call TRBJ1-6, with D maybe TRBD1 (5 bases). CDR3 length: 14 amino acids. CDR1 and CDR2 from the germline V gene are SQVTM and ANQGSEA. The V end lost 5 bases, the J end lost 6 bases, and 14 bases lay between the germline ends. CDR3 residues: CSVKLRDLNSPLHF. CDR3 DNA: TGCAGCGTTAAGCTCCGGGACCTTAATTCACCCCTCCACTTT.

V is TRBV7-9 and J is TRBJ1-2; 8 bases map to TRBD1. Germline loops: CDR1 SEHNR, CDR2 FQNEAQ (reference sequence). The CDR3 loop spans 12 amino acids. V trimming: 5 bases; J trimming: 7 bases; junction bases outside the gene matches: 3. This CDR3 is CASSGQGGGYTF. CDR3 coding DNA: TGTGCCAGCAGCGGACAGGGAGGTGGCTACACCTTC.

The chain has TRBV6-1 and TRBJ2-7; D is uncertain. Germline V CDR1 and CDR2: MNHNS, SASEGT. The CDR3 runs to 19 residues. The V and J ends lost 0 bases and 1 base respectively, with 22 bases between them. The CDR3 bases are TGTGCCAGCAGTGAAGCGCTTTTTAGCCTAAGTGGCCCTTCCTACGAGCAGTACTTC. Translating gives CASSEALFSLSGPSYEQYF.

V gene TRBV4-1 combines with J gene TRBJ1-1; 7 nucleotides match TRBD1. V was clipped by 1 base and J by 0 bases; unmatched bases: 8. The CDR3 is 17 amino acids. Germline values: CDR1 MGHRA, CDR2 YSYEKL. CDR3 region: CASSQAVTGHMNTEAFF. CDR3 coding DNA: TGCGCCAGCAGCCAAGCTGTGACAGGGCACATGAACACTGAAGCTTTCTTT.

In DNA, the CDR3 is TGTGCCACCATTGTCTTAAGCAATGAGACTAGCTATTGGTACGAGCAGTACGTC. Its translation: CATIVLSNETSYWYEQYV. The genes are TRBV24-1 and TRBJ2-7; 7 bases match TRBD2. The V gene's germline CDR1 is KGHDR and CDR2 SFDVKD. The CDR3 has 18 residues. V lost 8 bases to trimming and J lost 4 bases; unmatched junction nucleotides: 22.

J is TRBJ2-2 and V is TRBV5-4; D remains unclear. Looked up from germline, CDR1 is SGHNT and CDR2 is YYREEE (reference sequence). The length of the CDR3 is 12 residues. Trimming left V 1 base short and J 7 bases short, with 5 bases between. The CDR3 reads CASSLPVGELFF. CDR3 nucleotide sequence: TGTGCCAGCAGCTTGCCCGTCGGGGAGCTGTTTTTT. Combining the CDR3 with reference TRBV5-4 and TRBJ2-2 gives the whole variable domain ETGVTQSPTHLIKTRGQQVTLRCSSQSGHNTVSWYQQALGQGPQFIFQYYREEENGRGNFPPRFSGLQFPNYSSELNVNALELDDSALYLCASSLPVGELFFGEGSRLTVL.

The rearrangement uses TRBV25-1 and TRBJ2-7; D possibly corresponds to TRBD1 (5 bases). Germline CDR1 reads MGHDK; CDR2 reads SYGVNS. This CDR3 spans 12 amino acids. The V and J ends lost 7 bases and 0 bases respectively, with 7 bases between them. Here the CDR3 reads CASNQGSYEQYF. CDR3 DNA sequence: TGTGCCAGCAACCAGGGCTCCTACGAGCAGTACTTC.

The genes are TRBV7-3 and TRBJ2-1, with 8 bases matching TRBD2. CDR1 is SGHTA, CDR2 FQGTGA, per germline. V shed 6 bases and J 7 bases; nucleotides not matched to a gene: 8. The CDR3 totals 14 residues. The CDR3 DNA reads as TGTGCCAGCAGTAAAGCGGGAGCATCTAATGAGCAGTTCTTC. Protein: CASSKAGASNEQFF.

The chain links TRBV4-3 to TRBJ2-5, with D perhaps matching TRBD2 (5 bases). This CDR3 is built from 16 residues. Trimming took off 0 bases at V and 4 bases at J, with 15 bases between the two ends. Germline lookup yields CDR1 LGHNA and CDR2 YSLEER. DNA for the CDR3: TGCGCCAGCAGCCAAGACCCCGACCTAGCCGGAGAGACCCAGTACTTC. It translates to CASSQDPDLAGETQYF.

The rearrangement links TRBV10-3 to TRBJ1-5; D gene unclear. Germline V gene data show CDR1 as ENHRY and CDR2 as SYGVKD. The CDR3 is 11 amino acids. CDR3 bases: TGTGTTTTAGTGAGGGTTCAGCCCCAGCATTTT. It translates to CVLVRVQPQHF.

V is TRBV27 and J is TRBJ2-5; TRBD1 matches at 10 bases. The CDR3 has 15 amino acids. Germline CDR1 is MNHEY and CDR2 is SMNVEV (reference sequence). J lost 2 bases, V lost 6 bases, and 6 bases had no gene match. This CDR3 is CASSRWDRGQETQYF. The DNA of the CDR3 is TGTGCCAGCAGCCGATGGGACAGGGGACAAGAGACCCAGTACTTC.

This clone was recorded once. The chain is built from TRBV7-2 and TRBJ2-5; 7 nucleotides line up with TRBD1. The ends lost 5 bases at V and 4 bases at J; junction bases unmatched: 10. Per the germline V gene, CDR1 is SGHTA and CDR2 is FQGNSA. The CDR3 loop spans 15 amino acids. This chain's CDR3 is CASSRTQGTTETQYF. The CDR3 DNA follows: TGTGCCAGCAGCAGAACACAGGGGACGACAGAGACCCAGTACTTC.

This clone was observed a handful of times. V usage is TRBV7-2 and J usage is TRBJ2-1, with D possibly being TRBD2 (6 bases). Germline lookup yields CDR1 SGHTA and CDR2 FQGNSA. The V end was cut by 11 bases, the J end by 7 bases, with 18 bases between. The CDR3 has 13 residues. CDR3 amino acids: CAGRSAGSNEQFF. For the CDR3, the DNA is TGTGCCGGGAGGTCGGCGGGGTCGAATGAGCAGTTCTTC.

This chain connects TRBV7-9 to TRBJ1-1; D is perhaps TRBD1 (5 bases). V shed 2 bases and J shed 1 base, with 8 bases lying between them. This CDR3 has 14 residues. Germline lookup yields CDR1 SEHNR and CDR2 FQNEAQ (reference sequence). This CDR3 reads CASSLTQGNTEAFF. The CDR3 coding sequence is TGTGCCAGCAGCTTAACCCAGGGGAACACTGAAGCTTTCTTT.

The chain employs TRBV3-1 (or the pseudogene TRBV3-2) and TRBJ2-7, with D possibly being TRBD2 (6 bases). This CDR3 has 14 residues. Germline V CDR1 and CDR2: LGHDT, YNNKEL (reference sequence). V lost 4 bases to trimming and J lost 0 bases, with 10 bases between them. CDR3 loop: CASSPRGSSYEQYF. The DNA for the CDR3 is TGTGCCAGCAGCCCCCGGGGGAGCTCCTACGAGCAGTACTTC.

The chain carries TRBV5-1 and TRBJ1-3; tentatively, D is TRBD1 (5 bases). Germline V CDR1 and CDR2: SGHRS, YFSETQ. CDR3 length equals 16 residues. V was trimmed by 0 bases and J by 4 bases, leaving 14 bases between them. The CDR3 DNA reads as TGCGCCAGCAGCTTGGAGGGGTTAAGATCCGGAAACACCATATATTTT. Amino acid sequence: CASSLEGLRSGNTIYF.

In DNA form, the CDR3 reads TGTGCCAGCTCGCAAGATGAAGAGACCCAGTACTTC. It codes for CASSQDEETQYF. The rearrangement uses TRBV18 and TRBJ2-5; no reliable D call. V lost 6 bases and J 3 bases, leaving 8 bases between the germline ends. CDR1 is KGHSH and CDR2 is LQKENI in the germline V gene. CDR3 length: 12 amino acids.

This chain connects TRBV7-2 to TRBJ1-1, with D perhaps TRBD1 (6 bases). Trimming left V 3 bases short and J 2 bases short, with 10 bases between. The CDR3 sequence is 14 residues long. In germline, CDR1 is SGHTA, CDR2 FQGNSA. CDR3 bases: TGTGCCAGCAGCTTGCGGGGGGCTAACACTGAAGCTTTCTTT. Amino acid sequence: CASSLRGANTEAFF.

The chain couples TRBV29-1 to TRBJ1-1; the D is unclear. CDR3 length: 13 amino acids. Germline assignment: CDR1 SQVTM and CDR2 ANQGSEA. Trimming took 7 bases from V and 0 from J, leaving 12 bases between them. CDR3 nucleotide sequence: TGCAGCGCCCGATCCGTCGTGAACACTGAAGCTTTCTTT. Protein product: CSARSVVNTEAFF.

The chain uses TRBV29-1 and TRBJ1-1, with no clear D. Looked up from germline, CDR1 is SQVTM and CDR2 is ANQGSEA. V dropped 1 base and J dropped 7 bases, with 16 bases sitting between them. The CDR3 loop spans 14 amino acids. The CDR3: CSVEGDSTTYEAFF. The CDR3 nucleotides are TGCAGCGTTGAAGGGGATTCGACTACCTATGAAGCTTTCTTT.